Following are 5 T cell receptor beta chains from one sample sequenced in a study of blood T cell repertoires in COVID-19 (dated by TCRdb to the early 2020s). The library was built by means of the immunoSEQ multiplex PCR assay. This immuneACCESS table, as held by TCRdb, lists in-frame sequences with V and J called but not all clones. Of the missing ones, under half trace to an unresolved V gene in checked studies; the others have no known cause. The sample yields fewer than 250,000 clones; about 89% were counted once. Roughly 1.6% of the sample comes from the top ten. Source material: peripheral blood. All receptors come from a woman aged 55 to 70 who had recovered from COVID-19.

V gene TRBV24-1 combines with J gene TRBJ1-2; no firm D call. CDR3 size: 18 residues. Germline CDR1 reads KGHDR; CDR2 reads SFDVKD. Trimming left V 4 bases short and J 4 bases short, with 24 bases between. The CDR3 sequence is CATSDSRGWAPSGYGYTF. CDR3 coding DNA: TGTGCCACCAGTGACTCCCGTGGTTGGGCCCCGAGTGGCTATGGCTACACCTTC.

This chain joins TRBV7-2 and TRBJ1-1; D perhaps matches TRBD1 (6 bases). CDR1 and CDR2 from the germline V gene are SGHTA and FQGNSA. The CDR3 is 12 amino acids. V was clipped by 8 bases and J by 5 bases, with 12 bases between them. As DNA, the CDR3 is TGTGCCAGCTATGACAGGTTAACTGAAGCTTTCTTT. Its translation is CASYDRLTEAFF.

Only one count was recorded for this clone. The chain joins TRBV19 to TRBJ1-1; D is possibly TRBD1 (5 bases). Germline V lookup: CDR1 LNHDA, CDR2 SQIVND (reference sequence). The CDR3 runs to 16 residues. V dropped 3 bases and J dropped 1 base, with 15 bases sitting between them. The CDR3 DNA reads TGTGCCAGTAGTATGGGGGGAGAGGGTCGGAACACTGAAGCTTTCTTT. Translating it yields CASSMGGEGRNTEAFF.

This clone was detected a few times. The V call is TRBV7-2, the J call TRBJ2-5; 7 bases line up with TRBD2. CDR3 size: 13 residues. CDR1 is SGHTA and CDR2 is FQGNSA in the germline V gene. With V trimmed by 1 base and J by 7 bases, 3 bases remained unmatched. The CDR3 region is CASSLGGEGTQYF. Written as DNA, the CDR3 is TGTGCCAGCAGCTTAGGGGGGGAGGGGACCCAGTACTTC.

The chain links TRBV9 to TRBJ1-2; D gene ambiguous. Germline CDR1 SGDLS, CDR2 YYNGEE. With 2 bases removed from V and 9 bases from J, the gap between germline ends came to 14 bases. The CDR3 has 13 amino acids. The CDR3 DNA sequence: TGTGCCAGCAGCGTTTCTTCAGAGGAACGCTACACCTTC. Translating gives CASSVSSEERYTF.